These 15 T cell receptor beta chains share one sample of origin, sequenced in a study of T cells in Graves' hyperthyroidism and ophthalmopathy. Amplification of TCR beta CDR3 regions used RNA as the template. HTBI primers drove first-round RT-PCR of the TCR CDR3. TCRdb reanalysed the multiplex PCR reads using MiXCR and keeps one entry per CDR3 protein. In the table there are 550,000 to 650,000 distinct CDR3 sequences, 14% of which are singletons. Source material: blood. Every receptor here comes from a woman between 40 and 55 years old with Graves' hyperthyroidism.

This clonotype was picked up many times. The chain joins TRBV24-1 to TRBJ2-5; TRBD1 might be the D (5 bases). The CDR3 contains 14 residues. V was shortened by 3 bases and J by 0 bases, with 7 bases between the two germline ends. Germline V lookup: CDR1 KGHDR, CDR2 SFDVKD. CDR3 sequence (DNA): TGTGCCACCAGTGATCAGGGTTACCAAGAGACCCAGTACTTC. It yields the protein CATSDQGYQETQYF.

The chain employs TRBV5-6 and TRBJ1-2, with 7 nucleotides matching TRBD1. The CDR3 is 14 amino acids. Germline V gives CDR1 SGHDT, CDR2 YYEEEE. The J segment lost 4 bases and the V segment lost 0 bases, leaving 3 bases of the junction unmatched. CDR3 nucleotides: TGTGCCAGCAGCTTGGACAGGGGAGCCTATGGCTACACCTTC. Translated: CASSLDRGAYGYTF.

In this sample, this clonotype turned up many times. V is TRBV29-1 and J is TRBJ2-7; weak D call: TRBD1 (6 bases). The CDR3 runs to 13 residues. The V gene's germline CDR1 is SQVTM and CDR2 ANQGSEA. V shed 6 bases and J shed 0 bases, with 12 bases lying between them. CDR3 nucleotides: TGCAGCGTCCGACAGGAGAGCTCCTACGAGCAGTACTTC. It codes for CSVRQESSYEQYF.

This clonotype appeared a few times. The genes are TRBV29-1 and TRBJ1-2, with D possibly being TRBD1 (5 bases). Germline V gene data show CDR1 as SQVTM and CDR2 as ANQGSEA. The CDR3 consists of 15 residues. V was clipped by 1 base and J by 1 base, with 13 bases between them. CDR3 sequence reads: CSVEAGQGLNYGYTF. The CDR3 DNA reads TGCAGCGTTGAAGCTGGCCAGGGACTTAACTATGGCTACACCTTC. Using reference TRBV29-1 and TRBJ1-2 for the parts outside the CDR3, the full variable domain is SAVISQKPSRDICQRGTSLTIQCQVDSQVTMMFWYRQQPGQSLTLIATANQGSEATYESGFVIDKFPISRPNLTFSTLTVSNMSPEDSSIYLCSVEAGQGLNYGYTFGSGTRLTVV.

This clonotype occurred a few times. The V gene is TRBV28, the J gene TRBJ1-1; D ambiguous. V lost 5 bases and J lost 2, with 9 bases in between. The germline V gene encodes CDR1 MDHEN and CDR2 SYDVKM. The CDR3 contains 13 residues. The CDR3 DNA sequence: TGTGCCAGCAGTACCAACATAAACACTGAAGCTTTCTTT. This sequence encodes CASSTNINTEAFF.

A note on this clonotype: A much larger clone differs by one base, so this may be a read error. The J gene is TRBJ1-1, the V gene TRBV11-2; D is perhaps TRBD1 (6 bases). The CDR3 loop spans 17 amino acids. V shed 2 bases and J shed 1 base, with 17 bases lying between them. Germline V gene data show CDR1 as SGHAT and CDR2 as FQNNGV. The CDR3 protein is CASSLRGSGAPNTEAFF. CDR3 DNA: TGTGCCAGCAGCTTAAGAGGATCAGGGGCCCCGAACACTGAAGCTTTCTTT.

The V gene is TRBV5-1, the J gene TRBJ2-7, with 10 bases aligning to TRBD1. Trimming cost V 5 bases and J 2 bases; bases outside gene matches: 4. CDR1 is SGHRS, CDR2 YFSETQ, per germline. This CDR3 region has 14 residues. CDR3 sequence reads: CASRPGQGPYEQYF. The CDR3 DNA reads TGCGCCAGCAGGCCGGGACAGGGGCCCTACGAGCAGTACTTC.

This clonotype has a count of ten or more. The chain is built from TRBV18 and TRBJ1-4; D unresolved. The CDR3 length is 14 residues. Germline loops: CDR1 KGHSH, CDR2 LQKENI. V was clipped by 2 bases and J by 1 base, with 5 bases between them. The CDR3 sequence is CASSPGVTNEKLFF. The CDR3 bases are TGTGCCAGCTCACCAGGGGTAACTAATGAAAAACTGTTTTTT.

V is TRBV10-1 and J is TRBJ1-5, with D tentatively TRBD1 (5 bases). V dropped 10 bases and J dropped 4 bases, with 26 bases sitting between them. Germline-derived CDR1 and CDR2 are WNHNN and SYGVQD (reference sequence). This CDR3 comprises 17 residues. CDR3 in amino acids: CATNSGSETAKNQPQHF. The CDR3 DNA reads as TGCGCCACCAACTCGGGCTCCGAGACAGCCAAAAATCAGCCCCAGCATTTT.

This clonotype was observed a handful of times. The genes are TRBV19 and TRBJ2-7; TRBD2 matches 12 bases. The CDR3 spans 16 residues. CDR1 and CDR2 from the germline V gene are LNHDA and SQIVND (reference sequence). The trim removed 4 bases at V and 0 bases at J, leaving 4 bases unmatched. In DNA form, the CDR3 reads TGTGCCAGTAGTACTACGACTAGCGGGAGCTCCTACGAGCAGTACTTC. Its translation: CASSTTTSGSSYEQYF.

This clonotype appeared many times. The chain has TRBV11-2 and TRBJ2-2; 8 bases are shared with TRBD2. Germline CDR1 SGHAT, CDR2 FQNNGV. The V segment lost 4 bases and the J segment 5 bases; nucleotides outside the gene matches: 9. The CDR3 spans 16 residues. The CDR3: CASSSRTLAGTGELFF. In DNA, the CDR3 is TGTGCCAGCAGCTCAAGGACCTTAGCGGGAACCGGGGAGCTGTTTTTT.

There are a few counts of this clonotype. The V and J genes are TRBV4-1 and TRBJ1-4; 10 bases map to TRBD1. Germline CDR1 reads MGHRA; CDR2 reads YSYEKL. The V and J ends lost 2 bases and 8 bases, in that order; junction bases with no gene match: 5. This CDR3 has 15 residues. The CDR3 sequence: CASSQLGQGDEKLFF. The DNA of the CDR3 is TGCGCCAGCAGCCAATTAGGACAGGGGGACGAAAAACTGTTTTTT.

This clonotype was picked up a small number of times. The chain joins TRBV19 to TRBJ1-5; TRBD1 is a possible D gene (5 bases). V was shortened by 7 bases and J by 1 base, with 11 bases between the two germline ends. CDR3 length: 14 amino acids. Per the germline V gene, CDR1 is LNHDA and CDR2 is SQIVND (reference sequence). CDR3 in amino acids: CASTTGGSNQPQHF. The CDR3 DNA is TGTGCCAGTACAACTGGGGGAAGCAATCAGCCCCAGCATTTT.

This clonotype was detected a few times. This sequence may be a read error, since a much larger clone differs from it by one base. The DNA for the CDR3 is TGTGTCAGCATCATAACCGGGAACCGCGGCACTGAAGCTTTCTTT. It codes for CVSIITGNRGTEAFF. The chain combines TRBV6-1 with TRBJ1-1; no definite D call. The germline V gene encodes CDR1 MNHNS and CDR2 SASEGT. This CDR3 has 15 residues.

At least ten counts were recorded for this clonotype. The chain links TRBV28 to TRBJ2-1; unclear D gene. This CDR3 spans 16 amino acids. The V end lost 5 bases, the J end lost 3 bases, and 17 bases lay between the germline ends. The germline V gene encodes CDR1 MDHEN and CDR2 SYDVKM. The DNA for the CDR3 is TGTGCCAGCAGTCCAAAGCCGGTCCGGCTCTACAATGAGCAGTTCTTC. This translates into CASSPKPVRLYNEQFF.